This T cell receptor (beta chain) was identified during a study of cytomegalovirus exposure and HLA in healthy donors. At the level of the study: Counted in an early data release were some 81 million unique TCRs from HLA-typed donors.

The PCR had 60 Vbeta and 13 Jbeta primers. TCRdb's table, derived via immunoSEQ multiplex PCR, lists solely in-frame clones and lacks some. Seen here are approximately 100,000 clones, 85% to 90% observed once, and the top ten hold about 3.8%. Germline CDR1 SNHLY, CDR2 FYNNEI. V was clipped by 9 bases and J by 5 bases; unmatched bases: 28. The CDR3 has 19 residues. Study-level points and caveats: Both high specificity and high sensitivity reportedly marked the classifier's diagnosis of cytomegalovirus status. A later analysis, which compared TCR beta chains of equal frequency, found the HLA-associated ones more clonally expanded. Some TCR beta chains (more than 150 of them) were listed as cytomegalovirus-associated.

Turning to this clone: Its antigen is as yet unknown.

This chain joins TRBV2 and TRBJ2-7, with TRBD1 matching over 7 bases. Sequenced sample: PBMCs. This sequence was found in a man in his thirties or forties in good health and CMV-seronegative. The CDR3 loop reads CASFQIVGQVRVWGNEQYF. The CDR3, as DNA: TGTGCCAGTTTCCAAATCGTCGGACAGGTTAGGGTCTGGGGGAACGAGCAGTACTTC.